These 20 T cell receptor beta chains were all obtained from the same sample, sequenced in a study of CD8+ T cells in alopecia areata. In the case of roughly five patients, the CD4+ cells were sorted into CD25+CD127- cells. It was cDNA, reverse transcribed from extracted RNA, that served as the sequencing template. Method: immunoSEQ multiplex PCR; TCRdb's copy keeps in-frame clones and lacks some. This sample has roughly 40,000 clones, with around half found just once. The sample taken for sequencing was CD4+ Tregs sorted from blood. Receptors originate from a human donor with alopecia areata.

Here the CDR3 DNA reads TGTGCCAGCAGACGCGGACTAACATACAATGAGCAGTTCTTC. This sequence encodes CASRRGLTYNEQFF. This chain uses TRBV6-5 with TRBJ2-1, with D perhaps matching TRBD2 (6 bases). The CDR3 runs to 14 residues. Trimming removed 6 bases at V and 4 bases at J, with 13 bases between. The germline V gene encodes CDR1 MNHEY and CDR2 SVGAGI.

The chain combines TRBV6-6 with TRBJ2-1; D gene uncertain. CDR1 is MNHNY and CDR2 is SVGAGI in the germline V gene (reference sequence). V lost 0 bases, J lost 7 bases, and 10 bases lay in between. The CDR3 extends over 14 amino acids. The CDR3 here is CASSYSGLGNEQFF. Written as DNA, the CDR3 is TGTGCCAGCAGTTACTCTGGGTTAGGGAATGAGCAGTTCTTC.

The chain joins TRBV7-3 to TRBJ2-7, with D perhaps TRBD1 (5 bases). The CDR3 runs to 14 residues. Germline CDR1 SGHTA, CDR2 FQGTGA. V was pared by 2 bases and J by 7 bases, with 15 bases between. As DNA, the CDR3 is TGTGCCAGCAGCTTACAGGGCCCCACCTGGGAGCAGTACTTC. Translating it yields CASSLQGPTWEQYF.

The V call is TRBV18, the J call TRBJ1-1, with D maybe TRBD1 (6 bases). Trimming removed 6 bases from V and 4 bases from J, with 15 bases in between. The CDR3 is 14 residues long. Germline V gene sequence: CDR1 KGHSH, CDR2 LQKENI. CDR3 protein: CASSPHTGFTEAFF. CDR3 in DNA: TGTGCCAGCTCGCCTCATACAGGGTTCACTGAAGCTTTCTTT.

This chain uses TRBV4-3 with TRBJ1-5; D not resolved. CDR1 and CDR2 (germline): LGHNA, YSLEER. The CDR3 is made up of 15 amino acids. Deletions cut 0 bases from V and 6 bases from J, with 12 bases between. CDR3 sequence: CASSQDAGAGQPQHF. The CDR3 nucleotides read TGCGCCAGCAGCCAAGATGCCGGAGCTGGTCAGCCCCAGCATTTT.

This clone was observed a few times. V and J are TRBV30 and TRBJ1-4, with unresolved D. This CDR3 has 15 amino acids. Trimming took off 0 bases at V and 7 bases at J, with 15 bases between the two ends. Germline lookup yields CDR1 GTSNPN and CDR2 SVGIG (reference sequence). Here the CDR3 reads CAWSVRRGGGEKLFF. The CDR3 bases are TGTGCCTGGAGTGTACGTCGGGGTGGTGGTGAAAAACTGTTTTTT.

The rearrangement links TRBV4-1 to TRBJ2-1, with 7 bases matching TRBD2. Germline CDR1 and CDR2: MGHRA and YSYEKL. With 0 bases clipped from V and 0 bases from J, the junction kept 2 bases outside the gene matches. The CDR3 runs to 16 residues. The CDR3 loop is CASSQERGSSYNEQFF. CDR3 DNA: TGCGCCAGCAGCCAAGAGCGGGGGAGCTCCTACAATGAGCAGTTCTTC.

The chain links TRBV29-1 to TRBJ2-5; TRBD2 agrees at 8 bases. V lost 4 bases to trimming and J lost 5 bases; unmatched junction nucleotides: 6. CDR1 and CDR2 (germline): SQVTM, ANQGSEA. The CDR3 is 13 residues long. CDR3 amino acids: CSVGTSLGETQYF. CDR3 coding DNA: TGCAGCGTTGGGACTAGCCTGGGGGAGACCCAGTACTTC.

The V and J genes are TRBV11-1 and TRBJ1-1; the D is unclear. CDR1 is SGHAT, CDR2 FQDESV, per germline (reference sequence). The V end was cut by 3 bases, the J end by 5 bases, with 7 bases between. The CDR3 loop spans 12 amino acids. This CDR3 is CASSFGRTEAFF. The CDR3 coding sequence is TGTGCCAGCAGCTTCGGGAGGACTGAAGCTTTCTTT.

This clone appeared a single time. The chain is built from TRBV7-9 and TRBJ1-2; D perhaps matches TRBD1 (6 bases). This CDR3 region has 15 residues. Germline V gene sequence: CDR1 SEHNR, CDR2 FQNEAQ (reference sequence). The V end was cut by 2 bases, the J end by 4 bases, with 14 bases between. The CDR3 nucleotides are TGTGCCAGCAGCTTATTAGTTGGAGGGGGCTATGGCTACACCTTC. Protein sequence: CASSLLVGGGYGYTF. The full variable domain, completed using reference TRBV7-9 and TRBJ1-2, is DTGVSQNPRHKITKRGQNVTFRCDPISEHNRLYWYRQTLGQGPEFLTYFQNEAQLEKSRLLSDRFSAERPKGSFSTLEIQRTEQGDSAMYLCASSLLVGGGYGYTFGSGTRLTVV.

CDR3 in DNA: TGTGCCAGCAGCGTAGAAGCGGGGCGCTTATACAATGAGCAGTTCTTC. It translates to CASSVEAGRLYNEQFF. The chain has TRBV9 and TRBJ2-1; 7 nucleotides line up with TRBD2. The CDR3 has 16 amino acids. V shed 0 bases, J shed 4 bases, and the junction held 7 bases outside the gene matches. Germline values: CDR1 SGDLS, CDR2 YYNGEE.

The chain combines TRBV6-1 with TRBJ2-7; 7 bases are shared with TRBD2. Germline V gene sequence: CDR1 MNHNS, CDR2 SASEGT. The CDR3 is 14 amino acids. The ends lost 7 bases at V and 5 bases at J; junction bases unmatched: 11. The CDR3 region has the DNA TGTGCCAGCAATAGTGTGGGCGGGAGCGACGAGCAGTACTTC. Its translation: CASNSVGGSDEQYF.

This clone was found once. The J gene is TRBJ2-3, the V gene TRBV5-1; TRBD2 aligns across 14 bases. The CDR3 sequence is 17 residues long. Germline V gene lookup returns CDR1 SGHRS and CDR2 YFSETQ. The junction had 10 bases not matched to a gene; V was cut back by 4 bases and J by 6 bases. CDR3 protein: CASSIGGLAGGGDTQYF. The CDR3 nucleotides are TGCGCCAGCAGCATCGGCGGACTAGCGGGGGGCGGGGATACGCAGTATTTT.

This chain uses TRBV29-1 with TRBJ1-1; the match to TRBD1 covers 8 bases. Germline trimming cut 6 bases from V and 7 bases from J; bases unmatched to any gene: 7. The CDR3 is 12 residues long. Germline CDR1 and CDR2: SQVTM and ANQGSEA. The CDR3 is CSVAGQAVEAFF. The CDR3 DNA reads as TGCAGCGTAGCGGGACAGGCTGTTGAAGCTTTCTTT.

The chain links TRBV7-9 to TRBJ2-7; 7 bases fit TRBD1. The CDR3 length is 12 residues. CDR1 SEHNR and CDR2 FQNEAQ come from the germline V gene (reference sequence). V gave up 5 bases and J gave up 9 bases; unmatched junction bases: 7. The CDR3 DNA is TGTGCCAGCAGCCCTGAGGGGGCGCGGCAGTACTTC. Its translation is CASSPEGARQYF.

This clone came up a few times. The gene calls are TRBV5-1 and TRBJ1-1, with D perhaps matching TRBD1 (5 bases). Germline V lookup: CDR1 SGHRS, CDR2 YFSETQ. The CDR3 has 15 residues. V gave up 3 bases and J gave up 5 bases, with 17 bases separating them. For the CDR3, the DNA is TGCGCCAGCAGCTGGGAACTCACCGGGGGTACTGAAGCTTTCTTT. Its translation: CASSWELTGGTEAFF.

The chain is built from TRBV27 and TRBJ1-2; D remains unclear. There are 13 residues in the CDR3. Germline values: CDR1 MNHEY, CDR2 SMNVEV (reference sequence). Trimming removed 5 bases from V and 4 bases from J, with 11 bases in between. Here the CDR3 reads CASSRTRSYGYTF. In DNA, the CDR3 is TGTGCCAGCAGTAGAACCAGGTCCTATGGCTACACCTTC.

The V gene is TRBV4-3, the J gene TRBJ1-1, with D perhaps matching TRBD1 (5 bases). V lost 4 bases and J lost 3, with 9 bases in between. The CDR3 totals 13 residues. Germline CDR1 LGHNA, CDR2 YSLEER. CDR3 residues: CASSPQGDTEAFF. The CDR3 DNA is TGCGCCAGCAGCCCGCAGGGTGACACTGAAGCTTTCTTT.

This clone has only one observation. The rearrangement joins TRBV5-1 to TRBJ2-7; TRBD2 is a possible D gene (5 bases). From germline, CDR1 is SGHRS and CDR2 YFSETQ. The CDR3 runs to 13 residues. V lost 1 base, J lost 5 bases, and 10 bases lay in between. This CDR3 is CASSLPNGNEQYF. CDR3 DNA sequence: TGCGCCAGCAGCTTGCCGAACGGGAACGAGCAGTACTTC.

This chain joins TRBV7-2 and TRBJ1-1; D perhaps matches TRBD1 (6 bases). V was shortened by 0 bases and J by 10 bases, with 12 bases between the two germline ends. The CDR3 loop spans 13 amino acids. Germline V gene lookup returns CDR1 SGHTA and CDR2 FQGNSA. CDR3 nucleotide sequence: TGTGCCAGCAGCTTAGCGCGGGCAGGGGTAGCTTTCTTT. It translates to CASSLARAGVAFF.